This T cell receptor (beta chain) was identified in a study of T cells after yellow fever vaccination. TCRdb passed the 5' RACE reads through MiXCR, listing each CDR3 protein once. The repertoire includes some 350,000 distinct CDR3 sequences, around 10% of them detected once, and 18% sits in the top ten. At least ten counts were recorded for this clonotype. This CDR3 is built from 14 residues. Germline V gives CDR1 SGHRS, CDR2 YFSETQ. Between the trimmed V and J ends, which lost 0 bases and 4 bases, there was a span of 10 bases. The sample in question was PBMCs, obtained on the day of the first yellow fever vaccination. The chain uses TRBV5-1 and TRBJ1-2; perhaps TRBD1 as D (5 bases). This clonotype was sampled from a man between 18 and 29 years old who received the YFV17D yellow fever vaccine. The DNA of the CDR3 is TGCGCCAGCAGCTTGGCGGGAAGGGGCTATGGCTACACCTTC. Residues: CASSLAGRGYGYTF.